The rows below give T cell receptor beta chains drawn from one sample of a study of cytomegalovirus exposure and HLA in healthy donors. Some clones are missing from TCRdb's copy, which holds only in-frame ones; the method was immunoSEQ multiplex PCR. Of fewer than 250,000 clones listed, approximately 86% were seen once; the top ten hold 1.5% to 2%. Material: PBMCs. The receptors shown here come from a woman aged 18-35 years in good health and CMV-seronegative. Each CDR3 is given with its conserved first and last residue. Clone size is given for some rows only: seen once, a few or many times, or a class if the clone is expanded.

. TRBV2 CASMMTGRYGYTF
. TRBV5-1 CASREREGPYNEQFF
. TRBV12-5 CASGRGTSGSTDTQYF
. TRBV7-2 CASSLDLREVYTF
few TRBV2 CASSGGQGAFQPQHF
. TRBV10-3 CAISGSSGGTETQYF
once TRBV6-5 CASSGAGQGYNEQFF
. TRBV7-7 CASSTSSGWNTGELFF
. TRBV7-9 CSSSYSGGVSNYGYTF
once TRBV11-2 CASSSGQGYEQYF
. TRBV6-5 CASRLTTSGDGEQFF
once TRBV29-1 CSVPSGVAGDTDTQYF
. TRBV15 CATSTVPGQGRDEQYF
. TRBV20-1 CSASSFNGYTF
. TRBV10-3 CAITADRGNSPLHF
. TRBV5-1 CASSPLPRLAGVVSYEQYF